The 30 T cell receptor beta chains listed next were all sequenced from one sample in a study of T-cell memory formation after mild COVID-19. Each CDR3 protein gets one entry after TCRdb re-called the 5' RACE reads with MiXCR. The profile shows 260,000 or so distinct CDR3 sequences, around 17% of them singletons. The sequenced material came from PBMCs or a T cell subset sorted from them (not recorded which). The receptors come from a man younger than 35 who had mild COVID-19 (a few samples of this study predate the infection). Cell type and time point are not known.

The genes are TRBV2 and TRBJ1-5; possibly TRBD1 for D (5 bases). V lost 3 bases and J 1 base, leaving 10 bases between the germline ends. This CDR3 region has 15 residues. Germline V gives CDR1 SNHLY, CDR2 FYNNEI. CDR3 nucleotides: TGTGCCAGCAGTGATTGGGGGTCGAGCAATCAGCCCCAGCATTTT. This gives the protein CASSDWGSSNQPQHF.

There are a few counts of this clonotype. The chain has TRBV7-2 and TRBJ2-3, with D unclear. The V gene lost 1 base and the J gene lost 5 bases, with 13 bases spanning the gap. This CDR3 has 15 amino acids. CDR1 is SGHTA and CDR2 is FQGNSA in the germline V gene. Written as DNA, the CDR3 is TGTGCCAGCAGCTTAGAAGTCGGGTCAAAAGATACGCAGTATTTT. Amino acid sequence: CASSLEVGSKDTQYF.

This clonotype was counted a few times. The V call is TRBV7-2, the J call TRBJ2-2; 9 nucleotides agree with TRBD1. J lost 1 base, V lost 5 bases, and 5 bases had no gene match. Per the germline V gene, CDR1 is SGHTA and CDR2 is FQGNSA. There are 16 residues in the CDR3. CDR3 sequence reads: CASSPRQGENTGELFF. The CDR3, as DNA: TGTGCCAGCAGCCCCCGACAGGGGGAGAACACCGGGGAGCTGTTTTTT. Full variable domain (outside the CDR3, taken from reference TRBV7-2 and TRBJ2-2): GAGVSQSPSNKVTEKGKDVELRCDPISGHTALYWYRQSLGQGLEFLIYFQGNSAPDKSGLPSDRFSAERTGGSVSTLTIQRTQQEDSAVYLCASSPRQGENTGELFFGEGSRLTVL.

The CDR3 coding sequence is TGCGCCAGCAGCTTGGAGGGCGGGAGCACTGAAGCTTTCTTT. Encoded protein: CASSLEGGSTEAFF. The genes are TRBV5-1 and TRBJ1-1; D remains ambiguous. This CDR3 region has 14 residues. Per germline, CDR1 SGHRS and CDR2 YFSETQ. The V and J ends lost 0 bases and 4 bases respectively, with 10 bases between them.

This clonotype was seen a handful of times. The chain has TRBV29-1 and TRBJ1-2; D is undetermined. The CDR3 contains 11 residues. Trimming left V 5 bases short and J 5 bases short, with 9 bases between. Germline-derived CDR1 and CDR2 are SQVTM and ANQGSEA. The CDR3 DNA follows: TGCAGCGTTAGCGAGCCTTATGGCTACACCTTC. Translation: CSVSEPYGYTF. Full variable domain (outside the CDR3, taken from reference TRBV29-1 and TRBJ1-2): SAVISQKPSRDICQRGTSLTIQCQVDSQVTMMFWYRQQPGQSLTLIATANQGSEATYESGFVIDKFPISRPNLTFSTLTVSNMSPEDSSIYLCSVSEPYGYTFGSGTRLTVV.

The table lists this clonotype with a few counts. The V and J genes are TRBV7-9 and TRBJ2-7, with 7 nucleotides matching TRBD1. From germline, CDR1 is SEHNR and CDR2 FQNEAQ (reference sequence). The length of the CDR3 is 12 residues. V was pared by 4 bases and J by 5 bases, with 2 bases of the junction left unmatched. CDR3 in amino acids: CASSSTGDEQYV. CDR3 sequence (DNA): TGTGCCAGCAGCTCTACAGGGGACGAGCAGTACGTC.

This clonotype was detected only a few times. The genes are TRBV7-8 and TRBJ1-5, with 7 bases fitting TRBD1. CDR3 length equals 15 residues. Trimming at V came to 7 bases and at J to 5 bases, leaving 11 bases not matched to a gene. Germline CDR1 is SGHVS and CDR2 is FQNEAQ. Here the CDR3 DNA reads TGTGCCAGCAACTCCCGGGACAGCCGACATCAGCCCCAGCATTTT. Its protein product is CASNSRDSRHQPQHF.

The CDR3 spells CASSQVLSSYNEQFF. CDR3 coding DNA: TGTGCCAGCAGCCAAGTCCTTAGCTCCTACAATGAGCAGTTCTTC. The rearrangement joins TRBV3-1 to TRBJ2-1; no definite D call. Between the trimmed V and J ends, which lost 1 base and 0 bases, there was a span of 7 bases. From germline, CDR1 is LGHDT and CDR2 YNNKEL (reference sequence). The CDR3 extends over 15 amino acids.

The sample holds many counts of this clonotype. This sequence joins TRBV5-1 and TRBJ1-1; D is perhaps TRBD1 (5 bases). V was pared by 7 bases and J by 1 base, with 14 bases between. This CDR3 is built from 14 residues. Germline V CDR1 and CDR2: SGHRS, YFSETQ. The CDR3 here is CASGKTGQNTEAFF. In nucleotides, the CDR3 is TGCGCCAGCGGAAAAACAGGACAGAACACTGAAGCTTTCTTT.

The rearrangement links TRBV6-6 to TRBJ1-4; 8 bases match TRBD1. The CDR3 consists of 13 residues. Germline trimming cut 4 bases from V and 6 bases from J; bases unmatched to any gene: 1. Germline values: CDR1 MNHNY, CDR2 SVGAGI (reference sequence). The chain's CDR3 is CASSLQGDEKLFF. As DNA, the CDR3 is TGTGCCAGCAGTTTACAGGGGGATGAAAAACTGTTTTTT.

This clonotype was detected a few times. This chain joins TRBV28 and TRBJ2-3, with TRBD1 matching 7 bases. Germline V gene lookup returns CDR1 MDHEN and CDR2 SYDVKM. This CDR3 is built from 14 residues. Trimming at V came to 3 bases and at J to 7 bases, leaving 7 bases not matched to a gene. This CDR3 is CASSFLTGTNTQYF. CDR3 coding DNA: TGTGCCAGCAGTTTCCTGACAGGGACAAATACGCAGTATTTT. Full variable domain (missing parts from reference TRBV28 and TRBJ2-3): DVKVTQSSRYLVKRTGEKVFLECVQDMDHENMFWYRQDPGLGLRLIYFSYDVKMKEKGDIPEGYSVSREKKERFSLILESASTNQTSMYLCASSFLTGTNTQYFGPGTRLTVL.

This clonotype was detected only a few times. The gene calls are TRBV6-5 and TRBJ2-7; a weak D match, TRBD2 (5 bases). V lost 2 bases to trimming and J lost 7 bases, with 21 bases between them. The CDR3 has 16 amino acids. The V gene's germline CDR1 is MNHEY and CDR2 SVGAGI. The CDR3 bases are TGTGCCAGCAGTTACCGAATTCCGGGGTCCCTGTGGGAGCAGTACGTC. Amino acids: CASSYRIPGSLWEQYV.

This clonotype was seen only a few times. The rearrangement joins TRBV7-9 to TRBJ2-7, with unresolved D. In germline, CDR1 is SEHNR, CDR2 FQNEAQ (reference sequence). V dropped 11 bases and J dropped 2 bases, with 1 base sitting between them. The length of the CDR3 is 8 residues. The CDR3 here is CAPYEQYF. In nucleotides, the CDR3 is TGTGCCCCCTACGAGCAGTACTTC. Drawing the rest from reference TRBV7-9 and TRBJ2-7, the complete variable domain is DTGVSQNPRHKITKRGQNVTFRCDPISEHNRLYWYRQTLGQGPEFLTYFQNEAQLEKSRLLSDRFSAERPKGSFSTLEIQRTEQGDSAMYLCAPYEQYFGPGTRLTVT.

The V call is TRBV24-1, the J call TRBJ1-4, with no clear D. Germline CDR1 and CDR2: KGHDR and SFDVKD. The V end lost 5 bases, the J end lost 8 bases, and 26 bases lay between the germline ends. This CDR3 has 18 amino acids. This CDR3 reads CATSAPPGATTGREKLFF. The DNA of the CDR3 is TGTGCCACCAGTGCCCCACCGGGAGCCACCACCGGCCGCGAAAAACTGTTTTTT.

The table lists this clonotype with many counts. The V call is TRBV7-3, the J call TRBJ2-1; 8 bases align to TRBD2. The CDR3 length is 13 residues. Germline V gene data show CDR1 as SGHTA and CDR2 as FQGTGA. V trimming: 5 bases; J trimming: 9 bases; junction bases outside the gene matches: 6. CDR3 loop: CASSPGTRSEQFF. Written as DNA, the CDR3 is TGTGCCAGCAGCCCCGGGACTAGGAGTGAGCAGTTCTTC.

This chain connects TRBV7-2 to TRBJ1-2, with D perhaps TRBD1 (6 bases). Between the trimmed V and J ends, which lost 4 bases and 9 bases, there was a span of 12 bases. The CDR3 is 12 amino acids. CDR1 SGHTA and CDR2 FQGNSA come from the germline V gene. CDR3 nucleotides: TGTGCCAGCAGCTCCGGGACAACAAGCTACACCTTC. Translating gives CASSSGTTSYTF.

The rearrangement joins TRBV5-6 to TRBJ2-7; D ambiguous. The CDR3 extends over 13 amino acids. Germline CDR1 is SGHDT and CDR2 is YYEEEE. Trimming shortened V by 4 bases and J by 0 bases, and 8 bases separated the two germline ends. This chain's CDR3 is CASSLDASYEQYF. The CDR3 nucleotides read TGTGCCAGCAGCCTGGACGCCTCCTACGAGCAGTACTTC.

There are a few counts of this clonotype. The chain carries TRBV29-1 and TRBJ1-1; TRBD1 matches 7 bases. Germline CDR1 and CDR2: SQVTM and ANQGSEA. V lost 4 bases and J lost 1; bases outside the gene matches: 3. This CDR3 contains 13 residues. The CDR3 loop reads CSVVGTENTEAFF. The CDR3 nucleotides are TGCAGCGTTGTGGGGACAGAGAACACTGAAGCTTTCTTT.

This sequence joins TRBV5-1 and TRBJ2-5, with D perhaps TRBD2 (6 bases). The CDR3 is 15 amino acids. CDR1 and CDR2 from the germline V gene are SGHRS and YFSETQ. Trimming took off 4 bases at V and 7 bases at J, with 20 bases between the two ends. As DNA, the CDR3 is TGCGCCAGCAGCCCCGCAGGCGGGACCCCAGGGACCCAGTACTTC. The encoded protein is CASSPAGGTPGTQYF.

The CDR3 is CASGPVTDTQYF. As DNA, the CDR3 is TGTGCCAGCGGTCCTGTGACAGATACGCAGTATTTT. The chain has TRBV11-2 and TRBJ2-3; D not resolved. The CDR3 covers 12 residues. V gave up 8 bases and J gave up 3 bases, with 9 bases separating them. The V gene's germline CDR1 is SGHAT and CDR2 FQNNGV.

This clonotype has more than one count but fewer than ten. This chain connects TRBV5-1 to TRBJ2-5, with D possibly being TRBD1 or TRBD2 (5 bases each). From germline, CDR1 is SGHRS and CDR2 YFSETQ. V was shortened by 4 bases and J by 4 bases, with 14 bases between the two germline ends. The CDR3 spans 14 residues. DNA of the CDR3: TGCGCCAGCAGCCAAGGGACGGTGGGAGAGACCCAGTACTTC. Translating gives CASSQGTVGETQYF.

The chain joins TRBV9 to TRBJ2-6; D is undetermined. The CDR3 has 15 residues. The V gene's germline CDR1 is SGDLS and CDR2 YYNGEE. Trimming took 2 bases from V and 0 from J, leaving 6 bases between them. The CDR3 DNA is TGTGCCAGCAGCGTGGAGCACTCTGGGGCCAACGTCCTGACTTTC. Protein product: CASSVEHSGANVLTF.

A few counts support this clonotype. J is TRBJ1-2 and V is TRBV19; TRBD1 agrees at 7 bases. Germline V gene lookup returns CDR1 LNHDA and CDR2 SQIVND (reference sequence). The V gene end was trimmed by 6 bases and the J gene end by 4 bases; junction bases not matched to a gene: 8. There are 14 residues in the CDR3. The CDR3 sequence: CASSSNRGAYGYTF. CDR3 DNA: TGTGCCAGTAGCAGCAACAGGGGAGCCTATGGCTACACCTTC.

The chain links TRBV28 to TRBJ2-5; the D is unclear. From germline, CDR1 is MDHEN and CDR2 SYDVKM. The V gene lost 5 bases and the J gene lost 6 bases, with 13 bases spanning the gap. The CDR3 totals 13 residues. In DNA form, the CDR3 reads TGTGCCAGCAGTCCCAGGACGCCCCAGACCCAGTACTTC. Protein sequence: CASSPRTPQTQYF. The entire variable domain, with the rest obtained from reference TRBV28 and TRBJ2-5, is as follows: DVKVTQSSRYLVKRTGEKVFLECVQDMDHENMFWYRQDPGLGLRLIYFSYDVKMKEKGDIPEGYSVSREKKERFSLILESASTNQTSMYLCASSPRTPQTQYFGPGTRLLVL.

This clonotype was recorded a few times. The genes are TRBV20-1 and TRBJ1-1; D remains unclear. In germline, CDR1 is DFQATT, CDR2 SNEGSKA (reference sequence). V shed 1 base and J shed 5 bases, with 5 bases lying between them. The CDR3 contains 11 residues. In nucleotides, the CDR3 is TGCAGTGCTAGAGCGACGACTGAAGCTTTCTTT. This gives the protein CSARATTEAFF.

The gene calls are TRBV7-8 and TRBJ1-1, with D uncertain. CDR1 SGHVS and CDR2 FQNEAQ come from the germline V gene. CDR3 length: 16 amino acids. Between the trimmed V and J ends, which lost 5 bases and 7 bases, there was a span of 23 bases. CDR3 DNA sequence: TGTGCCAGCAGCCCACCCCCTTGGCAGAAAAAGTTTGAAGCTTTCTTT. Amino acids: CASSPPPWQKKFEAFF.

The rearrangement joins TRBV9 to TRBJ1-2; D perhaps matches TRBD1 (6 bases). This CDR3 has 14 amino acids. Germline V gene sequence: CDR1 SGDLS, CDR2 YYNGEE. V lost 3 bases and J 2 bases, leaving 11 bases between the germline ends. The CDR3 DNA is TGTGCCAGCAGCGAATCGGACAGAAACTATGGCTACACCTTC. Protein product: CASSESDRNYGYTF.

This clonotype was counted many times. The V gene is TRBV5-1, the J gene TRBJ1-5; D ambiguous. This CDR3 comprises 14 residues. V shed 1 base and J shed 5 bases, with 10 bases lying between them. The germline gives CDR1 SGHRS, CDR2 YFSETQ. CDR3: CASSLTPGDQPQHF. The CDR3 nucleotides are TGCGCCAGCAGCTTGACCCCGGGAGATCAGCCCCAGCATTTT.

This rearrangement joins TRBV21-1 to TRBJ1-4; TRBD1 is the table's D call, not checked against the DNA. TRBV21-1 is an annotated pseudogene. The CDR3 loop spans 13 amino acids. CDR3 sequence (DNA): TGTGCCAGGAAACGGGACAGCCTTGAAAAACTGTTTTTT. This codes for CARKRDSLEKLFF.

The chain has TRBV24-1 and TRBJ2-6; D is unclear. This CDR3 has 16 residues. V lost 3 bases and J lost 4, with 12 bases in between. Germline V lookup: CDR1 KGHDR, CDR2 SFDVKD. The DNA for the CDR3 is TGTGCCACCAGTGATCCCCTCTCTACCGGGGCCAACGTCCTGACTTTC. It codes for CATSDPLSTGANVLTF.